The following is a TCR beta chain sequence with its context. No antigen is known for it. No base qualities exist here, and no much larger clone lies one base off it. This record comes from a study of cytomegalovirus exposure and HLA in healthy donors (dated by TCRdb to about 2017). Background for the entire study: An earlier analysis of under 600 of the donors reported about 250 Gb of sequence data and some 120 million unique TCR beta sequences from around 200 million T cells. An early release that covered some 630 HLA-typed donors contained around 330 gigabases of sequencing data and around 80 million unique TCR sequences. Of the 350 to 400 genotyped donors, 81% fell in the genetic ancestry cluster associated with self-reported Caucasian donors. The study aimed to test whether cataloging public T cell receptors could reveal signatures of past pathogen exposure. Using immunosequencing, the study profiled T cell repertoires from fewer than 700 subjects and related those repertoires to cytomegalovirus serostatus. A separate validation cohort of roughly 130 different subjects was used in addition to the approximately 700-subject first cohort. The study combined high-throughput TCR immunosequencing, statistical association of individual TCRs with disease status, and machine learning to predict cytomegalovirus infection status. A later analysis re-analyzed previously published TCR beta repertoires from roughly 690 donors and added high-resolution HLA genotyping to study TCR occurrence patterns. Rather than drawing on any new phenotypic data, the later analysis identified candidate immune exposures from TCR beta sequences and the way those sequences occurred across donors. An earlier analysis of 587 of the donors used high-throughput TCR beta sequencing to judge whether each TCR beta V gene segment behaved as functional or pseudogenic. Donor age, sex, ethnicity and CMV serostatus were compiled alongside the repertoire data. In a later genetic analysis, genome-wide SNP genotypes for about three fifths of the 666 donors were used, and that subset was treated as a discovery cohort. All discovery cohort repertoires had been generated on a single sequencing platform. Class I and class II HLA loci were covered by the typing at four-digit resolution. Typing coverage varied by locus: 629-630 donors for A, B, C, DRB1 and DQB1; some 520 for DQA1; around 610 for DPA1; roughly 470 for DPB1. Because of strong linkage in the cohort, four to six DR-DQ haplotypes were treated as single units for association and clustering. Among 300 to 500 genotyped donors of the cohort, an average of approximately 220,000 unique TCR beta nucleotide sequences was sequenced per donor, of which about 18% were non-productive.

Overall results and qualifications from the work: Correlated functional status among segregating V segments might reflect linkage disequilibrium, but an unknown experimental factor could not be ruled out. A further reported finding was that TCR beta sequences accurately predicted the HLA-A and HLA-B alleles for most subjects in the first cohort. According to a later genetic analysis, donors in an Asian-associated ancestry cluster had fewer N-insertions in productive TCRs than the approximately 700-donor mean. According to the authors, the approach could potentially be generalized to other disease states and immunological phenotypes. In a later analysis, 16,951 TCR beta sequences were associated with specific HLA alleles at a false discovery rate of 0.05. For the cohort, immune exposure information was limited to CMV serostatus. Presence/absence analyses assumed roughly uniform sequencing depth across donors, an assumption that may not hold. According to a later analysis, parvovirus B19, influenza, CMV and Epstein-Barr virus appeared linked to several top co-occurrence clusters. The classifier was reported to diagnose cytomegalovirus status with high specificity and sensitivity in both the original and validation cohorts. In a later analysis, the rate of TCR association differed among HLA loci, with DRB1 alleles having the most associated TCRs and HLA-C alleles having the fewest. Because counts were too low, some 17 rarely observed V segments, including chromosome 9 orphons, were left out of the earlier analysis of 500 to 650 of the donors. Because HLA typing was unavailable for some donors at each locus, only the typed subset was used in association tests. Most CMV-associated TCR beta chains appeared to be HLA-restricted in a later analysis, and the HLA associations seemed to be driven largely by CMV exposure. Only TCR beta chains were sequenced in this cohort, and the absence of alpha or paired-chain data limited detectable features. A few of the identified cytomegalovirus-associated TCR beta chains were confirmed in vitro to be specific for cytomegalovirus antigens. A later analysis found that HLA-associated TCR beta chains were more clonally expanded and had lower generation probabilities than equally common non-associated chains. A total of fewer than 200 TCR beta chains were listed by the study as associated with cytomegalovirus. Assigning TCR associations to individual alleles was difficult when HLA alleles, especially DR and DQ, strongly co-occurred. A cluster of highly shared sequence variants was judged likely to represent a technical artifact of the sequencing pipeline. An earlier analysis of roughly 570 of the donors showed that most TCR beta V segments appeared in productive rearrangements either about 90% or about 30% of the time, which broadly matched IMGT annotations. The 87-base-pair reads could not distinguish some IMGT-functional V segments, including TRBV6-2 and TRBV6-3, so those segments were excluded. V-gene and J-gene trimming of TCR beta chains was associated with a missense DCLRE1C variant in a later genetic analysis, and the association was replicated in an independent cohort. While some public TCRs were present in many individuals, most TCR sequences turned up only very rarely across donors.

The CDR3 has 15 amino acids, counting the end cysteine and phenylalanine. The sequence is cut down to CDR3 DNA, 45 bases in frame from base 1. The germline V end is reduced by 6 bases and the J end by 9 bases; junction bases left unmatched: 8. CDR1 SNHLY and CDR2 FYNNEI were looked up in the germline V gene. The cohort comprised 670 or so healthy bone marrow donors. At the time of sampling, all cohort members were nominally healthy, though unrecorded immune exposures were likely present. The donor tested CMV seronegative and was one of the 352 seronegative cohort members. A peripheral blood sample was collected from each donor, and TCR beta sequencing was performed on peripheral blood mononuclear cells. Genomic DNA was extracted from the blood cell samples with the Qiagen DNeasy Blood Extraction Kit. The library was prepared using the immunoSEQ multiplex PCR assay. The multiplex PCR relied on a mix of 60 forward primers for TCR Vbeta segments and 13 reverse primers for TCR Jbeta segments. The CDR3 region of rearranged TCR beta genes was amplified from genomic DNA by a multiplex PCR assay. Amplified TCR beta libraries were sequenced as 87-base-pair reads on the Illumina HiSeq System. Per the authors' processing: In a later analysis, some 80 million unique TCR beta chains were counted across the 690 or so repertoires, and about 10 million of these chains were shared by at least two donors. Raw reads were error-corrected and collapsed into unique sequences with a nearest-neighbor algorithm that merged closely related sequences to remove PCR and sequencing errors. V, D and J gene segments were assigned by aligning CDR3 sequences to IMGT reference sequences. For a sequence to be retained, at least a six-nucleotide match to both a V gene segment and a J gene segment was required. A rearrangement counted as productive if the CDR3 had no stop codons and remained in frame with V and J, and every other rearrangement counted as non-productive. CDR3 was defined by IMGT convention, running from the second conserved V-encoded cysteine to the conserved J-encoded phenylalanine. The earlier analysis of fewer than 700 of the donors excluded sequences that lacked an unambiguous match to a single V gene segment. In an earlier analysis of approximately 500 of the donors, a V segment was called functional when productive rearrangements were above 56.7%, and segregating when the standard deviation between donors exceeded 5%. A statistical classification framework was built to diagnose cytomegalovirus status from the catalog of TCR beta chain sequences. In a later analysis, V and J genes were assigned by comparing TCR nucleotide sequences against IMGT/GENE-DB human TR gene sequences. In a later analysis, CDR3 sequences and most-parsimonious VDJ recombination scenarios were assigned using the TCRdist pipeline. In a later analysis, every TCR beta chain was defined by the combination of its CDR3 amino acid sequence and its V-gene family, and reads without a unique V-gene family were dropped. To address suspected cross-contamination and a sequencing artifact, a later analysis removed a few hundred highly shared, low-generation-probability nucleotide sequences. In a later analysis, a clonal expansion index for each public chain was calculated from normalized within-repertoire ranks of inferred template counts. In a later analysis, generation probabilities were computed with a VDJ recombination model fitted to out-of-frame rearrangements, and the resulting probabilities were checked against IGoR. In a later analysis, hypergeometric tests were used to score TCR-TCR, TCR-HLA and TCR-CMV co-occurrence, with a repertoire-size bias correction applied to TCR pairs. False discovery rates were estimated in a later analysis by permuting HLA or CMV assignments 20 times. In a later analysis, co-occurring TCRs were grouped with DBSCAN, and TCRdist sequence similarity was added when clustering was performed within HLA-allele-positive subsets. For co-occurrence clustering, repertoires with fewer than 30,000 or more than 120,000 public chains were excluded, along with roughly 5 repertoires with anomalous nucleotide sharing. TCRdb re-hosts the immuneACCESS table, in-frame sequences only. Its copies lack some clones; in the studies checked, an unresolved V gene accounts for under half of them, and the cause for the rest is not known. That table furnishes V, J and clone size, whereas the DNA furnished D and trimming. This sample comprises 150,000 to 160,000 clones, approximately 84% of them detected only once. Roughly 2.4% of the sample rests with the top ten.

Sequences were obtained from PBMCs. The chain employs TRBV2 and TRBJ1-6; 10 central nucleotides agree with TRBD1. This receptor was identified in a woman aged 18-30 years in good health and CMV-seronegative. The CDR3 here reads CASRLGQGVLSPLHF. The nucleotides are TGTGCCAGCAGACTCGGACAGGGGGTGCTTTCACCCCTCCACTTT.